These 10 T cell receptor beta chains originate from one sample sequenced in a study of blood T cell repertoires in COVID-19. Using immunoSEQ multiplex PCR, the repertoire was profiled, and TCRdb retains in-frame clones only, with some absent. The table includes around 250,000 clones, less than 85% detected once. Sample: peripheral blood. These TCRs come from a woman under 30 with acute or convalescent COVID-19.

This clone has more than one count but fewer than ten. This chain uses TRBV6-6 with TRBJ1-1; D possibly corresponds to TRBD1 (5 bases). Trimming removed 10 bases from V and 1 base from J, with 10 bases in between. The CDR3 is 12 amino acids. CDR1 and CDR2 (germline): MNHNY, SVGAGI (reference sequence). The CDR3 loop reads CATATANTEAFF. The CDR3 coding sequence is TGTGCCACCGCGACAGCGAACACTGAAGCTTTCTTT.

This chain links TRBV18 with TRBJ2-7, with 11 bases lining up with TRBD1. The J segment lost 3 bases and the V segment lost 3 bases, leaving 7 bases of the junction unmatched. This CDR3 is 16 amino acids long. Germline CDR1 and CDR2: KGHSH and LQKENI. The CDR3 is CASSPKSGTGGYEQYF. The DNA of the CDR3 is TGTGCCAGCTCACCGAAGTCCGGGACAGGGGGCTACGAGCAGTACTTC.

This chain joins TRBV5-1 and TRBJ1-1, with TRBD1 matching over 9 bases. Per germline, CDR1 SGHRS and CDR2 YFSETQ. V gave up 3 bases and J gave up 7 bases; unmatched junction bases: 4. The CDR3 spans 13 residues. The DNA for the CDR3 is TGCGCCAGCAGCTCCGGACAGGGGAGTGAAGCTTTCTTT. It translates to CASSSGQGSEAFF.

In DNA, the CDR3 is TGTGCCAGCAGCCGTTCGGGCCCAAGGCTAGCGGTCACAGATACGCAGTATTTT. Translated, it gives CASSRSGPRLAVTDTQYF. The chain links TRBV27 to TRBJ2-3; 7 bases align to TRBD2. With V trimmed by 6 bases and J by 2 bases, 17 bases remained unmatched. Germline-derived CDR1 and CDR2 are MNHEY and SMNVEV (reference sequence). CDR3 length: 18 residues.

The rearrangement joins TRBV19 to TRBJ2-1; D is uncertain. Germline CDR1 reads LNHDA; CDR2 reads SQIVND (reference sequence). This CDR3 has 16 residues. V lost 3 bases to trimming and J lost 5 bases, with 17 bases between them. CDR3: CASSIFLASPNNEQFF. The CDR3 DNA follows: TGTGCCAGTAGTATTTTTCTCGCGAGTCCGAACAATGAGCAGTTCTTC.

The genes are TRBV27 and TRBJ2-5; weak D call: TRBD1 (5 bases). Between the trimmed V and J ends, which lost 2 bases and 3 bases, there was a span of 19 bases. The germline CDR1 and CDR2 sequences are MNHEY and SMNVEV (reference sequence). This CDR3 region has 17 residues. The CDR3 nucleotides are TGTGCCAGCAGTTTAGTGTTCTCTTACCAGGGAAAAGAGACCCAGTACTTC. Translation: CASSLVFSYQGKETQYF.

The chain is built from TRBV4-3 and TRBJ1-6; 7 nucleotides align to TRBD1. CDR1 and CDR2 (germline): LGHNA, YSLEER. J was trimmed by 4 bases and V by 0 bases; bases with no gene match: 6. The CDR3 spans 17 residues. CDR3 nucleotides: TGCGCCAGCAGCCAAGATCGGACAGGATCATATAATTCACCCCTCCACTTT. It codes for CASSQDRTGSYNSPLHF.

This chain connects TRBV28 to TRBJ2-7; D uncertain. Germline V gene lookup returns CDR1 MDHEN and CDR2 SYDVKM. The CDR3 totals 15 residues. The V end was cut by 7 bases, the J end by 5 bases, with 21 bases between. The CDR3, as DNA: TGTGCCAGCACCCTAGTACCCCTAGGTGACCACGAGCAGTACTTC. This sequence encodes CASTLVPLGDHEQYF.

This CDR3 is CASSLVTGELNEQFF. The CDR3 nucleotides read TGTGCCAGCAGCTTAGTCACAGGGGAATTGAATGAGCAGTTCTTC. The chain has TRBV5-6 and TRBJ2-1; TRBD1 matches 7 bases. Per the germline V gene, CDR1 is SGHDT and CDR2 is YYEEEE. CDR3 length: 15 amino acids. The V and J ends lost 2 bases and 7 bases, in that order; junction bases with no gene match: 9.

The rearrangement joins TRBV6-2 or TRBV6-3 to TRBJ2-1; TRBD2 agrees at 13 bases. V dropped 2 bases and J dropped 8; count of bases not matched to a gene: 3. The CDR3 is made up of 15 amino acids. Germline V lookup: CDR1 MNHEY, CDR2 SVGEGT. CDR3 coding DNA: TGTGCCAGCAGTTACGTCGGACTAGCGGGAGATGAGCAGTTCTTC. Its protein product is CASSYVGLAGDEQFF.